The present T cell receptor (beta chain) was sequenced within a study of shared clonotypes between healthy human individuals. Study in general: CD4 naive and CD4 memory each took three plates per donor, while CD8 naive took two and CD8 memory one.

Several immunoSEQ plates received, in even portions, the genomic DNA of each subset. Sorted-subset replicate PCRs used approximately 190 ng of genomic DNA. This amount corresponded to tens of thousands of T cell genomes. Some clones are missing from TCRdb's copy, which holds only in-frame ones; the method was immunoSEQ multiplex PCR. The sample records some 2.3 million clones, more than 80% being singletons. Germline V lookup: CDR1 MNHNY, CDR2 SVGAGI (reference sequence). This CDR3 has 11 residues. V lost 5 bases to trimming and J lost 9 bases, with 8 bases between them. The sequence was obtained from a man younger than 35 in good health. Some clones in this sample may be carry-over from other donors' samples. This chain connects TRBV6-6 to TRBJ1-5, with D unresolved. Sequencing input: naive CD4+ T cells from PBMCs. The subset denotes: CD45RA+ positively selected. The CDR3 region has the DNA TGTGCCAGCAGTGGGTGGGGGCCCCAGCATTTT. Amino acid sequence: CASSGWGPQHF.